The sequence of this T cell receptor beta chain was determined in a study of blood T cell repertoires in COVID-19. Study as a whole: Specimens from acute and convalescent COVID-19 originated in the United States, Italy and Spain. In each case, the material was cDNA or gDNA derived from T cells, B-cell-depleted T cells, or PBMCs.

Germline loops: CDR1 LNHNV, CDR2 YYDKDF (reference sequence). Deletions cut 5 bases from V and 7 bases from J, with 14 bases between. The CDR3 is 14 residues long. Living in roughly 25 US areas, the participants were between about 18 and 95 years of age. In the authors' methods: Reference gene primer amplification gave nucleated cell count estimates. The repertoire was sequenced with immunoSEQ multiplex PCR; TCRdb's copy has only in-frame clones and lacks some. The DNA was the basis for D and trimming; V, J and clone size are from that table. The sample holds 430,000 or so clones, roughly 90% seen once. This clone was seen once.

What was sequenced was PBMCs or T cells enriched from blood (not recorded which). This receptor was identified in a woman aged 40 to 49 who had recovered from COVID-19. J is TRBJ1-4 and V is TRBV15, with D perhaps matching TRBD1 (6 bases). The CDR3 protein is CATSSGGLGEKLFF. The DNA for the CDR3 is TGTGCCACCAGCTCGGGGGGGCTCGGTGAAAAACTGTTTTTT.